What follows is one T cell receptor (beta chain) and its context. Its antigen remains unknown. Libraries were prepared by immunoSEQ multiplex PCR; TCRdb keeps only in-frame clonotypes and omits some of them. Of roughly 64,000 clones listed, 70% to 85% are singletons. CD4+ T cells were isolated after roughly nine days of culture. CDR3 length: 13 amino acids. Trimming pared 5 bases from V and 8 bases from J, leaving 12 bases between. Germline V gives CDR1 KGHDR, CDR2 SFDVKD. The sample comes from a study of vaccination effects on CD4 cells after COVID-19. Study information: Under the ViraFEST assay, PBMC were stimulated with viral peptide pools so that antigen-specific CD4+ T cells expanded. Sequencing was performed afterwards.

Study conclusions and caveats: Late post-vaccination samples showed marked contraction of infection- and vaccine-induced clones. Convalescents' post-vaccine spike-reactive clones were mainly new, vaccine-induced.

The clonotype was recovered from a human donor who had a prior SARS-CoV-2 infection. J is TRBJ1-5 and V is TRBV24-1; D gene uncertain. This material consisted of CD4+ T cells from PBMCs cultured without peptide, taken before COVID-19 vaccination. The CDR3 DNA follows: TGTGCCACCAGTGCGGCGGGAGCAGAGCCCCAGCATTTT. It codes for CATSAAGAEPQHF.